This T cell receptor (beta chain) was recorded in a study of cytomegalovirus exposure and HLA in healthy donors. Study-level findings and limits: The classifier was said to identify cytomegalovirus status with high specificity and sensitivity. Most observed TCR sequences were rare, whereas some public TCRs were detected in many donors. In vitro work confirmed that a few CMV-associated chains recognize CMV antigens.

The method was immunoSEQ multiplex PCR; TCRdb's version includes in-frame clones alone and lacks a portion of them. There are about 120,000 clones in the sample; roughly nine tenths occur only once, and about 4.3% lies in the top ten. Germline V gene sequence: CDR1 SGDLS, CDR2 YYNGEE. J was trimmed by 1 base and V by 2 bases; bases with no gene match: 2. The CDR3 is 14 amino acids. Worth noting for this clone: What it binds is not known.

The rearrangement links TRBV9 to TRBJ1-1; TRBD1 matches 7 bases. The sequenced material came from PBMCs. This clonotype was obtained from a man younger than 30 in good health and CMV-seropositive. CDR3 DNA sequence: TGTGCCAGCAGCGTCTACAGGGGGAACACTGAAGCTTTCTTT. This codes for CASSVYRGNTEAFF. The variable domain in full, with the rest retrieved from reference TRBV9 and TRBJ1-1, is DSGVTQTPKHLITATGQRVTLRCSPRSGDLSVYWYQQSLDQGLQFLIQYYNGEERAKGNILERFSAQQFPDLHSELNLSSLELGDSALYFCASSVYRGNTEAFFGQGTRLTVV.